The present T cell receptor (beta chain) was sequenced within a study of CD8+CD57+ T cells in acquired aplastic anemia. Study in general: Mean DNA quantity obtained from sorted CD4+ and CD8+ cells was around 3.2 ug.

Concerning this clonotype itself: The antigen is unknown.

Overall study findings and caveats: For CD8+ Simpson's diversity, patients and controls showed no significant difference.

Investigators profiled TCR beta VDJ and CDR3 from genomic DNA template. One entry per CDR3 protein, called by TCRdb with MiXCR from the reads. The table records about 220,000 distinct CDR3 sequences, almost 35% of them present only once. The CDR3 spans 13 residues. Deletions cut 2 bases from V and 4 bases from J, with 8 bases between. Germline V gives CDR1 LGHDT, CDR2 YNNKEL (reference sequence). The gene calls are TRBV3-1 and TRBJ1-2; the D gene is possibly TRBD1 (5 bases). The sample was sorted CD4+, CD8+, or CD8+CD57+ T cells (not recorded which) from PBMCs. The receptor was isolated from a human donor in good health, serving as a control. CDR3 sequence: CASSQIGVYGYTF. Here the CDR3 DNA reads TGTGCCAGCAGCCAAATAGGGGTCTATGGCTACACCTTC.